Given below is one T cell receptor beta chain in context. The antigen is unknown. CDR1 is MNHEY, CDR2 SVGEGT, per germline. This CDR3 is built from 14 residues. Trimming removed 2 bases from V and 0 bases from J, with 7 bases in between. The data stem from a study of Ad26.COV2.S vaccination and SARS-CoV-2 variants. Study-wide results and caveats: Measures of TCR breadth and depth may have fallen short of total T cell responses. Recipients of either vaccine or placebo displayed similar breadth of non-spike TCRs. After vaccination, substantial breadth of spike-specific CD8+ and CD4+ responses was reported.

Sequencing used immunoSEQ multiplex PCR; TCRdb keeps in-frame clones, though not all of them. The sample lists 200,000 to 250,000 clones, roughly 90% occurring once. The treatment here: about 20 received Ad26.COV2.S at low or high dose, single or two shots; about 5 received placebo; per-sample allocation not given. Collection of samples fell on day 63 after the first vaccine or placebo injection. This chain connects TRBV6-2 or TRBV6-3 to TRBJ1-1, with a weak D call TRBD1 (6 bases). The material was peripheral blood, obtained in a trial of Ad26.COV2.S vaccine versus placebo. The receptor's source is a person aged 18-65 years who received the Ad26.COV2.S COVID-19 vaccine or a placebo. This chain's CDR3 is CASSYGGMNTEAFF. Written as DNA, the CDR3 is TGTGCCAGCAGTTACGGGGGCATGAACACTGAAGCTTTCTTT.